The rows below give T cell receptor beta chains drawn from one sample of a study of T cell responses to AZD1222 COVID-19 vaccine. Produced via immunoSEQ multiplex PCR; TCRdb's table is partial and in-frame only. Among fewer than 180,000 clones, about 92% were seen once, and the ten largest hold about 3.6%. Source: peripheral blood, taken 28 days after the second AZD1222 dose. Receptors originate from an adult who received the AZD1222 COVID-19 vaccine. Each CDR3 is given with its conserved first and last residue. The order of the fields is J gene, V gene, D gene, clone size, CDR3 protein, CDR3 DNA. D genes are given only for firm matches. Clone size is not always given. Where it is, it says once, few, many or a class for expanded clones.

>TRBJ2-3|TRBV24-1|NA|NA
CATSDGAYTQYF
TGTGCCACCAGTGATGGTGCTTATACGCAGTATTTT
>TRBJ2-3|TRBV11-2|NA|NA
CASSLGGSSTDTQYF
TGTGCCAGCAGCTTAGGGGGGTCCAGCACAGATACGCAGTATTTT
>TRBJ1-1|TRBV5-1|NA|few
CASSENPAGNTEAFF
TGCGCCAGCAGCGAGAACCCCGCAGGGAACACTGAAGCTTTCTTT
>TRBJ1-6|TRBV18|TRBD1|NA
CASSPTDRGFGNSPLHF
TGTGCCAGCTCACCTACGGACAGGGGGTTTGGTAATTCACCCCTCCACTTT
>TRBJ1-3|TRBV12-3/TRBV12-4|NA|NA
CASLIGFGNTIYF
TGTGCCAGCCTGATAGGGTTCGGAAACACCATATATTTT
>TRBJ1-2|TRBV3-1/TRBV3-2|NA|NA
CASSPPGNYGYTF
TGTGCCAGCAGCCCTCCAGGGAACTATGGCTACACCTTC
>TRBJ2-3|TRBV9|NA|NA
CASSLQSVGVVDTQYF
TGTGCCAGCAGCCTACAATCGGTGGGAGTCGTAGATACGCAGTATTTT
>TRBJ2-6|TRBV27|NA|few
CASRPRRVSSGANVLTF
TGTGCCAGCAGACCCCGGAGGGTCAGCTCTGGGGCCAACGTCCTGACTTTC
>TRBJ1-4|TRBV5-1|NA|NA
CASSLGATNEKLFF
TGCGCCAGCAGCTTGGGTGCAACTAATGAAAAACTGTTTTTT
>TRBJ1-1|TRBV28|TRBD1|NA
CASSSPGQPMNTEAFF
TGTGCCAGCAGTTCACCGGGACAGCCCATGAACACTGAAGCTTTCTTT
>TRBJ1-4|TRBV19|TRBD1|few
CASSAPPGQPNEKLFF
TGTGCCAGTAGTGCTCCACCGGGACAGCCGAATGAAAAACTGTTTTTT